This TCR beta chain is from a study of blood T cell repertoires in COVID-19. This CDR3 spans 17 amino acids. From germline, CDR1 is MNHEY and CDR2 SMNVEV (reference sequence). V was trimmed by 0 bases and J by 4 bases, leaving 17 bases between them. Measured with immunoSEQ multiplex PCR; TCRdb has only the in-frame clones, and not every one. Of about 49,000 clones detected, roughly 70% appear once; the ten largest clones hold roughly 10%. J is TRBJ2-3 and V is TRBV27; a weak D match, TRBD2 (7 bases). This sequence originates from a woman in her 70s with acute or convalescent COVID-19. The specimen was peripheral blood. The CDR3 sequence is CASSLSQGGGRADTQYF. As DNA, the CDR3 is TGTGCCAGCAGTTTATCGCAGGGAGGGGGTCGCGCAGATACGCAGTATTTT.